A single sample gave rise to the 15 T cell receptor beta chains below, sequenced in a study of T cells in Graves' hyperthyroidism and ophthalmopathy. RNA transcripts yielded amplified TCR beta CDR3 regions. An initial round of RT-PCR targeting the TCR CDR3 relied on the HTBI primer set. Each CDR3 protein is one row after TCRdb ran MiXCR on the multiplex PCR reads. The repertoire holds a few hundred thousand distinct CDR3 sequences, with 15% as singletons. The sequencing input was blood. The origin of the receptors is a woman in her twenties or thirties with Graves' hyperthyroidism.

In its sample, this clonotype was seen many times. V usage is TRBV20-1 and J usage is TRBJ2-5; TRBD2 matches at 12 bases. The CDR3 is made up of 14 amino acids. CDR1 DFQATT and CDR2 SNEGSKA come from the germline V gene (reference sequence). V dropped 3 bases and J dropped 4; count of bases not matched to a gene: 3. The CDR3 loop reads CSARTSGSPETQYF. The CDR3 nucleotides are TGCAGTGCTAGGACTAGCGGGAGTCCAGAGACCCAGTACTTC.

This clonotype was observed many times. The chain recombines TRBV27 with TRBJ2-3; 8 positions match TRBD2. The junction had 12 bases not matched to a gene; V was cut back by 3 bases and J by 4 bases. CDR3 length: 17 amino acids. In germline, CDR1 is MNHEY, CDR2 SMNVEV (reference sequence). CDR3 sequence reads: CASSLAAGVGGADTQYF. The CDR3 DNA follows: TGTGCCAGCAGTTTGGCAGCGGGAGTGGGTGGGGCAGATACGCAGTATTTT.

This clonotype was seen repeatedly, ten times or more. This chain uses TRBV20-1 with TRBJ2-7; 8 bases agree with TRBD2. Trimming cost V 5 bases and J 3 bases; bases outside gene matches: 12. Germline V CDR1 and CDR2: DFQATT, SNEGSKA (reference sequence). The length of the CDR3 is 15 residues. The CDR3 loop reads CSASPLAGQHYEQYF. Here the CDR3 DNA reads TGCAGTGCTTCTCCCCTAGCGGGCCAACACTACGAGCAGTACTTC.

V gene TRBV7-9 combines with J gene TRBJ1-1, with 8 nucleotides matching TRBD1. Germline CDR1 and CDR2: SEHNR and FQNEAQ (reference sequence). V was clipped by 4 bases and J by 11 bases; unmatched bases: 9. The CDR3 extends over 13 amino acids. CDR3 in amino acids: CASSSWDRNVAFF. CDR3 nucleotides: TGTGCCAGCAGCTCCTGGGACAGGAATGTGGCTTTCTTT. The full variable domain, rest sourced from reference TRBV7-9 and TRBJ1-1, is DTGVSQNPRHKITKRGQNVTFRCDPISEHNRLYWYRQTLGQGPEFLTYFQNEAQLEKSRLLSDRFSAERPKGSFSTLEIQRTEQGDSAMYLCASSSWDRNVAFFGQGTRLTVV.

This clonotype was seen ten or more times. This chain links TRBV28 with TRBJ2-7; maybe TRBD1 (5 bases). Germline CDR1 reads MDHEN; CDR2 reads SYDVKM. The CDR3 extends over 14 amino acids. V was cut by 1 base and J by 4 bases, with 11 bases left in between. CDR3 coding DNA: TGTGCCAGCAGTTTATCGGCCAGGGTATACGAGCAGTACTTC. This codes for CASSLSARVYEQYF. Full variable domain (remainder filled in from reference TRBV28 and TRBJ2-7): DVKVTQSSRYLVKRTGEKVFLECVQDMDHENMFWYRQDPGLGLRLIYFSYDVKMKEKGDIPEGYSVSREKKERFSLILESASTNQTSMYLCASSLSARVYEQYFGPGTRLTVT.

This clonotype turned up a few times. The gene calls are TRBV19 and TRBJ2-1; 8 bases agree with TRBD2. Trimming removed 4 bases from V and 7 bases from J; junction bases left unmatched: 3. Germline CDR1 and CDR2: LNHDA and SQIVND (reference sequence). CDR3 length: 13 amino acids. This CDR3 is CASSKREWNEQFF. Written as DNA, the CDR3 is TGTGCCAGTAGTAAGCGGGAGTGGAATGAGCAGTTCTTC.

The rearrangement joins TRBV28 to TRBJ2-7, with D hard to call. The CDR3 contains 11 residues. Looked up from germline, CDR1 is MDHEN and CDR2 is SYDVKM. Trimming pared 9 bases from V and 13 bases from J, leaving 19 bases between. CDR3: CASSRGRTTYF. Here the CDR3 DNA reads TGTGCCAGTTCGCGTGGACGGACCACTTACTTC.

This clonotype was seen a few times. The chain couples TRBV5-1 to TRBJ1-2; the match to TRBD1 covers 7 bases. J was trimmed by 8 bases and V by 3 bases; bases with no gene match: 10. CDR3 length equals 14 residues. From germline, CDR1 is SGHRS and CDR2 YFSETQ. DNA of the CDR3: TGCGCCAGCAGCTACGACACAGGGGTGGAGGGCTACACCTTC. It translates to CASSYDTGVEGYTF.

Only a few counts were recorded for this clonotype. This chain uses TRBV9 with TRBJ2-7, with 7 bases identical to TRBD2. The CDR3 contains 14 residues. Germline CDR1 reads SGDLS; CDR2 reads YYNGEE. Unmatched junction bases numbered 5, after V lost 3 bases and J lost 2 bases. The CDR3 bases are TGTGCCAGCAGCGAGGCGGGAGTCGCCTACGAGCAGTACTTC. This gives the protein CASSEAGVAYEQYF.

The J gene is TRBJ2-1, the V gene TRBV6-2 or TRBV6-3, with 8 bases identical to TRBD1. The CDR3 runs 15 residues. V trimming: 6 bases; J trimming: 7 bases; junction bases outside the gene matches: 11. Germline V gene lookup returns CDR1 MNHEY and CDR2 SVGEGT. The CDR3 is CASRKGDRGGNEQFF. DNA of the CDR3: TGTGCCAGCAGGAAGGGAGACAGGGGCGGGAATGAGCAGTTCTTC.

The table lists this clonotype with many counts. The chain uses TRBV27 and TRBJ2-7; 13 bases are a match to TRBD2. Germline loops: CDR1 MNHEY, CDR2 SMNVEV (reference sequence). With V trimmed by 3 bases and J by 0 bases, 2 bases remained unmatched. The CDR3 contains 16 residues. The CDR3 here is CASSFGLAGASYEQYF. The CDR3 DNA reads TGTGCCAGCAGTTTTGGACTAGCGGGAGCCTCCTACGAGCAGTACTTC.

The chain combines TRBV6-1 with TRBJ2-7; possible D gene TRBD2, 6 bases. The V gene's germline CDR1 is MNHNS and CDR2 SASEGT. There are 13 residues in the CDR3. V was shortened by 6 bases and J by 3 bases, with 12 bases between the two germline ends. The CDR3 DNA reads TGTGCCAGCAGCAGGGACTTAAACTACGAGCAGTACTTC. Translated: CASSRDLNYEQYF.

This clonotype was counted ten times or more. The rearrangement uses TRBV4-1 and TRBJ1-1; D is unclear. The CDR3 runs 15 residues. Germline CDR1 and CDR2: MGHRA and YSYEKL. V shed 0 bases and J shed 1 base, with 9 bases lying between them. CDR3 sequence reads: CASSQEKEGNTEAFF. CDR3 nucleotides: TGCGCCAGCAGCCAAGAGAAGGAAGGGAACACTGAAGCTTTCTTT.

This clonotype was counted ten times or more. This chain's CDR3 is CSARDKRDTEAFF. In nucleotides, the CDR3 is TGCAGTGCTAGAGATAAGAGGGATACTGAAGCTTTCTTT. The chain is built from TRBV20-1 and TRBJ1-1; no firm D call. Germline V gives CDR1 DFQATT, CDR2 SNEGSKA (reference sequence). CDR3 length: 13 residues. With 0 bases removed from V and 5 bases from J, the gap between germline ends came to 10 bases.

This chain connects TRBV29-1 to TRBJ2-1; 11 bases map to TRBD2. CDR3 size: 13 residues. Germline CDR1 reads SQVTM; CDR2 reads ANQGSEA. Trimming removed 6 bases from V and 10 bases from J; junction bases left unmatched: 8. Here the CDR3 DNA reads TGCAGCGTGCTGGGACTAGCGGAAACCGAGCAGTTCTTC. Amino acid sequence: CSVLGLAETEQFF.